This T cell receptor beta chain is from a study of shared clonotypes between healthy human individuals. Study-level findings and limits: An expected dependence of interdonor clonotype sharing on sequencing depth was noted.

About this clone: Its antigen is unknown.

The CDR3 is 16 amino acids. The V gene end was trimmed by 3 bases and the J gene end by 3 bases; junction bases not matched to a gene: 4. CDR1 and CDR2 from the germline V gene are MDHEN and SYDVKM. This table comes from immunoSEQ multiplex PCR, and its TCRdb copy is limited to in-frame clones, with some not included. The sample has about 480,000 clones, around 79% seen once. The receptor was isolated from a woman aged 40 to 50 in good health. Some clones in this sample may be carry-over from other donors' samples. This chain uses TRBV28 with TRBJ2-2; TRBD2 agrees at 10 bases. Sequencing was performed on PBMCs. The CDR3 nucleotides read TGTGCCAGCAGTTTCCTAGCGGGAGCCGACACCGGGGAGCTGTTTTTT. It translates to CASSFLAGADTGELFF.